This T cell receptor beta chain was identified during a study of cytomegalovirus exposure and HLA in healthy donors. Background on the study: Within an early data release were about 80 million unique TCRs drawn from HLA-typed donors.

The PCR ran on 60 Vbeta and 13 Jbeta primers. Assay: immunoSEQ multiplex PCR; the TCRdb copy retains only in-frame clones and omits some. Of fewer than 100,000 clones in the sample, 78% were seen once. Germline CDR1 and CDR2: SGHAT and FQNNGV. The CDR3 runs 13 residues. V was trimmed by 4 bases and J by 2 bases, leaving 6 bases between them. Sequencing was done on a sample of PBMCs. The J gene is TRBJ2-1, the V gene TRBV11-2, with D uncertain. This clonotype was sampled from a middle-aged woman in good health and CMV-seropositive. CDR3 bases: TGTGCCAGCAGCTCCGGTACCTACAATGAGCAGTTCTTC. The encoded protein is CASSSGTYNEQFF.